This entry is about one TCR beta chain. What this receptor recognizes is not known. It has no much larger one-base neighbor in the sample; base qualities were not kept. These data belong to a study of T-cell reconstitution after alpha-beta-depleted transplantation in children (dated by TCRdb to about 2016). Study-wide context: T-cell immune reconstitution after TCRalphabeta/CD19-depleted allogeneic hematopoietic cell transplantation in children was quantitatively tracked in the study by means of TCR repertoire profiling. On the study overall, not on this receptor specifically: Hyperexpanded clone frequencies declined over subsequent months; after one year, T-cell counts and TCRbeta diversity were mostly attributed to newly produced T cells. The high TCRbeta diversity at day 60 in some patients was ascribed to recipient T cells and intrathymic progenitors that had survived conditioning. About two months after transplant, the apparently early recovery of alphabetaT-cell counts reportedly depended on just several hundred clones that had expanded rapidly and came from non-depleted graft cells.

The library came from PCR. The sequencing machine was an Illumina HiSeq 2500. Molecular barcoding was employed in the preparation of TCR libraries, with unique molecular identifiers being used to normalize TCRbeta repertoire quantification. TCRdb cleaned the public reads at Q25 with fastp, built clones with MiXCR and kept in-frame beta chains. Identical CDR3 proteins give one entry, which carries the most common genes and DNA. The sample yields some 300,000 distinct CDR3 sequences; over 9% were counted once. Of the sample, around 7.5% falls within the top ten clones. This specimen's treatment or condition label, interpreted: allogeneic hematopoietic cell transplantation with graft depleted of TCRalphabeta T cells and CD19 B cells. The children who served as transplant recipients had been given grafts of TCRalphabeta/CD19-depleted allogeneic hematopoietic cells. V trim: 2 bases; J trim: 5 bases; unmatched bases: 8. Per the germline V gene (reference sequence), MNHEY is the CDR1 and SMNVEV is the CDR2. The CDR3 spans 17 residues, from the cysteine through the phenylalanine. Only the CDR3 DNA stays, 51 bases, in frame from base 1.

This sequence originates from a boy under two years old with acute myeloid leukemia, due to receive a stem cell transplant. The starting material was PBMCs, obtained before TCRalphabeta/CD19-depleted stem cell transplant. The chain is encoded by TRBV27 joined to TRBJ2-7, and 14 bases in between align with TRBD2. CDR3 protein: CASSLKVGLAGVNEQYF. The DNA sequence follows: TGTGCCAGCAGTTTAAAAGTGGGACTAGCGGGAGTCAACGAGCAGTACTTC.